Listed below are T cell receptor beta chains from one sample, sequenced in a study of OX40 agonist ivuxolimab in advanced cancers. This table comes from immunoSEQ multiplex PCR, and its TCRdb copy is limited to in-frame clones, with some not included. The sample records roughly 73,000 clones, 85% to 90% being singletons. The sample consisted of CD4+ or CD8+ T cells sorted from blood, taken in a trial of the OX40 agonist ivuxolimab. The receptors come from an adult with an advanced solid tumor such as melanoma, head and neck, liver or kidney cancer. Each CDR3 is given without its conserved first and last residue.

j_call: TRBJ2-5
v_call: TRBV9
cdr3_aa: ASSVGRQVGAQY

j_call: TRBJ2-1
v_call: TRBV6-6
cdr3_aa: ASSYSFQREQF

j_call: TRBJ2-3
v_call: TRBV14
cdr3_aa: ASSQHSGDTQY

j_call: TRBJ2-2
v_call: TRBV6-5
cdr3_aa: ASSYRRDPGELF

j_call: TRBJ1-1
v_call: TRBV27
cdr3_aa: ASSADRGRRISEAF

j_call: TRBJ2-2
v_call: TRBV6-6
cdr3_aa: ASDTGGTGRTGELF

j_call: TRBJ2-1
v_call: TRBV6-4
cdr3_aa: ASSDHPMTSGSYNEQF

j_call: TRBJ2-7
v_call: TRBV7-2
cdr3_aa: ASSFLAGEQY

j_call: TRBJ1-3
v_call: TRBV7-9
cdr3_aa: ASSPQLFTGNTIY

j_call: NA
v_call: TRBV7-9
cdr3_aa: ASSSDRGPIYEQY

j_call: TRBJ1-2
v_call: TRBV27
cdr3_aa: ASSTDRGNGYT

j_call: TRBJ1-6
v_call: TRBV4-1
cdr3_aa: ASSQETRGNSPLH

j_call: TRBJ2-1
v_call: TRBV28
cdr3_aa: ASSTIYEQF

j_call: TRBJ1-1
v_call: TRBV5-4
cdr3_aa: ASSTGQNTEAF

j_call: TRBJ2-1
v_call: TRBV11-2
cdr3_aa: ASSTQRASAYNEQF

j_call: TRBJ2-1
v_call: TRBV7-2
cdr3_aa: ASSLDGRRDEQF

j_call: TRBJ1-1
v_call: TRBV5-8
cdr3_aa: ASRRSGMNTEAF

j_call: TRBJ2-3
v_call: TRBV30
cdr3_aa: AWSTSDTQY

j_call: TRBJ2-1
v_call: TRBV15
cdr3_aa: ATSRESGGWTEQF

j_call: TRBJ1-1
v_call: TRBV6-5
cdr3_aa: ASSRGPRTF

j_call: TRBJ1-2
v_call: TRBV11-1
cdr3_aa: ASSPRPSYGYT

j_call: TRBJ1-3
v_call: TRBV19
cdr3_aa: ASSTTDSGNTIY

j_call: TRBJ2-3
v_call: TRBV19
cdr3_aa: ASTPGLSTDTQY

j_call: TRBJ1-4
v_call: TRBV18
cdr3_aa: ASSPELGRTNEKLF

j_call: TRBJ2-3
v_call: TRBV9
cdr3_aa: ASSPLAGVTDTQY

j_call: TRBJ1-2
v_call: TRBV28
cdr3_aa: ASSLTGGIYGYT

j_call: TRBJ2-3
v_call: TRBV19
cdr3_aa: ASSKGGGAGTDTQY

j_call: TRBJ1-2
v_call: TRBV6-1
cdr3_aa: ASSPTGGDGYT

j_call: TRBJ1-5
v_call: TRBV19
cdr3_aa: ASSSTGLNQPQH

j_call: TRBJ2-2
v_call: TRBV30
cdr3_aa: AWSWTSGRAPGELF

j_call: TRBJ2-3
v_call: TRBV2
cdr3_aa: ASSLGGTSTDTQY

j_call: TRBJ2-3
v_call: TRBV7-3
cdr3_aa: ASSPNAGGARDTQY

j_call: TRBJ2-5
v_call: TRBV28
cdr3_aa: ASSPHQETQY

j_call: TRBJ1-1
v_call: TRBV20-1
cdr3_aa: SAPRGTEAF

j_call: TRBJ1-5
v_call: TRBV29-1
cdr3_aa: SVATGGGDQPQH

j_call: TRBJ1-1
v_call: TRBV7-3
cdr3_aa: ASSPRTGGTEAF

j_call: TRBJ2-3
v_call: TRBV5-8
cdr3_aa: ASSPGTSGRPDTQY

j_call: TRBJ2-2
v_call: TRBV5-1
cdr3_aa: ASSASGSTGELF

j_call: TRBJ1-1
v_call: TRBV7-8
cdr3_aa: ASSPTRTGYWITEAF

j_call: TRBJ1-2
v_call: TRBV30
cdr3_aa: AWSVLAGALYGYT

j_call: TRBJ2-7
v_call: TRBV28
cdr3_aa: ASSSGGSYEQY

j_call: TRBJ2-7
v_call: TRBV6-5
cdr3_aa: ATWPGGHEQY

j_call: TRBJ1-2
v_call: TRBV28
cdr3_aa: ASSRGGAYGYT

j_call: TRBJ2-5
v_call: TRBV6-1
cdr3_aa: ASSEFGTVETQY

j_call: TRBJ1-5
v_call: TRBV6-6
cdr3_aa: ASSPAINQPQH

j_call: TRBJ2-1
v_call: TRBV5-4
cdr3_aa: ASSLGTGELNEQF

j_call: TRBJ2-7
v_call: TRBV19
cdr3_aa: AIQSGVFYEQY

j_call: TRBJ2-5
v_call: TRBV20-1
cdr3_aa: SAWDVETQY

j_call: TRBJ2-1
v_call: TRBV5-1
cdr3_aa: ASSRGVYNEQF

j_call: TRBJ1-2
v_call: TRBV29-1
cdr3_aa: SVGMTQRDYGYT

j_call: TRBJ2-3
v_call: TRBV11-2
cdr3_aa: ASSLRGGGGTDTQY

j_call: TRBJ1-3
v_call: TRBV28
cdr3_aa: ASSRQESSGNTIY

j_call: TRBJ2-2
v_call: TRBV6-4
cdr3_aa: ASSGGNTGELF

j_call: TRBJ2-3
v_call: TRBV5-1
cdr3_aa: ASSPNSGSQDTQY

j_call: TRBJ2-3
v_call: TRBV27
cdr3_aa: ASSLEFAYTQY

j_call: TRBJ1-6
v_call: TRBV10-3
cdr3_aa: AIRESDNSPLH

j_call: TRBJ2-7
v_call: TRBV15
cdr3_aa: ATSRAWGGRGYEQY